This T cell receptor (beta chain) was identified in a study of blood T cell repertoires in COVID-19. Study details: COVID-19 samples collected from the United States, Italy and Spain covered acute and convalescent phases. T cells, B-cell-depleted T cells, or PBMCs provided the cDNA or gDNA that served as material.

Trimming took 4 bases from V and 7 from J; bases not matched to a gene: 6. The CDR3 is 15 amino acids. Germline-derived CDR1 and CDR2 are SGHRS and YFSETQ. This clone came up a few times. Data came from immunoSEQ multiplex PCR; TCRdb stores just in-frame clones and leaves some out. The profile shows over 200,000 clones, roughly nine tenths of them singletons. Source material: peripheral blood. The chain has TRBV5-1 and TRBJ1-4, with 11 bases lining up with TRBD1. This clonotype originated in a middle-aged man with active or convalescent COVID-19. CDR3 residues: CASSPGTGGFEKLFF. CDR3 in DNA: TGCGCCAGCAGCCCCGGGACAGGGGGTTTTGAAAAACTGTTTTTT.